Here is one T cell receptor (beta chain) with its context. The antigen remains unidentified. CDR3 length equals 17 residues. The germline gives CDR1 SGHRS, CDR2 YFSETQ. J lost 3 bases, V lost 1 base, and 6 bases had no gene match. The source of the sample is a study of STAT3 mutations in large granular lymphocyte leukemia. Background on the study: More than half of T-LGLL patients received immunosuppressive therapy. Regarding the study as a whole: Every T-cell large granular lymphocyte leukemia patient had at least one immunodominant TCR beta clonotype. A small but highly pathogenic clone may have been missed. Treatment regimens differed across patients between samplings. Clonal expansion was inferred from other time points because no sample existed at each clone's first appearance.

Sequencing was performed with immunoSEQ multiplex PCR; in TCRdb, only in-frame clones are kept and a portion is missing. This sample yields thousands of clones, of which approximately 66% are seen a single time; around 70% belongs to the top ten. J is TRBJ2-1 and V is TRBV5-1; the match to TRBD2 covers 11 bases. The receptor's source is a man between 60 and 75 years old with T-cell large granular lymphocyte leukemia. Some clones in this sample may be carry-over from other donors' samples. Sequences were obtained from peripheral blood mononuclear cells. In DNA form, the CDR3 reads TGCGCCAGCAGCTTGTATGGGACTAGCGGAGACTACAATGAGCAGTTCTTC. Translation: CASSLYGTSGDYNEQFF. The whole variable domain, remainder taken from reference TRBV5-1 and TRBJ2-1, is KAGVTQTPRYLIKTRGQQVTLSCSPISGHRSVSWYQQTPGQGLQFLFEYFSETQRNKGNFPGRFSGRQFSNSRSEMNVSTLELGDSALYLCASSLYGTSGDYNEQFFGPGTRLTVL.